This TCR beta chain derives from a study of blood T cell repertoires in COVID-19. Study-level background: T cells, B-cell-depleted T cells, or PBMCs provided the cDNA or gDNA that served as material.

In the original processing: Reference gene primer amplification in the assay estimated nucleated cell counts. Sequencing used immunoSEQ multiplex PCR; TCRdb keeps in-frame clones, though not all of them. That table gives V, J and clone size, and the DNA gave D and trimming. The sample has about 430,000 clones; approximately 90% are singletons. Those enrolled, adults aged roughly 18 to 89 years, came from 25 or so US areas. Grouping used clinical history reported by participants in a survey and questionnaire. The sequenced material came from PBMCs or T cells enriched from blood (not recorded which). This receptor was obtained from a woman aged 30 to 39 with acute COVID-19.

The CDR3 loop is CAWRGQRNTEAFF. The CDR3 DNA reads TGTGCCTGGAGGGGACAGAGGAACACTGAAGCTTTCTTT. The chain uses TRBV30 and TRBJ1-1; 7 bases align to TRBD1. Germline loops: CDR1 GTSNPN, CDR2 SVGIG (reference sequence). The CDR3 totals 13 residues. V trimming: 3 bases; J trimming: 1 base; junction bases outside the gene matches: 2.